This entry describes one T cell receptor beta chain. The V end was cut by 6 bases, the J end by 3 bases, with 11 bases between. This CDR3 has 13 amino acids. Germline V gene sequence: CDR1 LGHNA, CDR2 YSLEER. This specimen belongs to a study of cytomegalovirus exposure and HLA in healthy donors. This PCR relied on a set of 60 Vbeta primers and 13 Jbeta primers. Libraries were prepared by immunoSEQ multiplex PCR; TCRdb keeps only in-frame clonotypes and omits some of them. The table lists 200,000 or so clones, 82% of them singletons. The receptor was isolated from a boy between 2 and 10 years old in good health and CMV-seronegative. Sequencing was performed on PBMCs. The chain links TRBV4-3 to TRBJ1-2; D gene ambiguous. CDR3 region: CASSADFDYGYTF. In DNA form, the CDR3 reads TGCGCCAGCAGTGCAGATTTCGACTATGGCTACACCTTC.